What follows describes a single TCR beta chain. This clonotype appeared many times. Its specific antigen is unknown. Base quality data are lacking; no much larger clone is found one base away. Libraries were prepared through PCR. Sequencer: Illumina HiSeq 2500. TCRdb's own reprocessing of the public reads used fastp at Q25 and MiXCR and kept productive beta chains. All rows with the same CDR3 protein become a single entry with the most common DNA and genes. The sample data list over 8,500 distinct CDR3 sequences, and 23% of these were observed just once. Clones ranked in the top ten supply around 8.8% of the sample. This entry belongs to a study of CXCR3 chemokines and chemotherapy response in bladder cancer (dated by TCRdb to between 2020 and 2023). Concerning the study at large: Whether chemotherapy response in human bladder cancer was predicted by intratumoral CXCR3 chemokine system activity was examined in the study.

The CDR3 runs 15 amino acids, cysteine and phenylalanine included. Kept here is only the CDR3 DNA, which spans 45 bases and is read in frame from base 1. CDR1 is given as MNHEY and CDR2 as SVGAGI, both from the germline V gene. The germline V end is reduced by 5 bases and the J end by 0 bases; junction bases left unmatched: 2. Sample collection occurred from a patient whose treatment included neoadjuvant chemotherapy. The chain is made from TRBV6-5 and TRBJ2-3; 10 nucleotides in the junction match TRBD2. This receptor was identified in a human donor with bladder cancer that did not respond to neoadjuvant chemotherapy. The CDR3 protein is CASSSGGASTDTQYF. The sequenced DNA is TGTGCCAGCAGTAGCGGGGGGGCTAGCACAGATACGCAGTATTTT.